This record concerns one TCR beta chain sequence. It lacks a known antigen. No per-base quality is available; no much larger clone lies one base away. These data come from a study of T cells in Graves' hyperthyroidism and ophthalmopathy (dated by TCRdb to the late 2010s). As for the study more broadly: Peripheral blood samples were taken at the time of initial diagnosis, prior to any treatment. The study also compared thyroid tissue and blood T-cell repertoires from several Graves' hyperthyroidism patients. The 85 to 100 discovery patients were randomly split 7:3 into training and test sets. After sampling, hyperthyroidism patients received methimazole starting at 30 mg daily, and ophthalmopathy patients received high-dose intravenous methylprednisolone. According to the paper, TCR Vbeta CDR3 sequencing was carried out on approximately 140 peripheral blood samples, which came from 40 to 45 ophthalmopathy, around 74 hyperthyroidism and around 17 progressor patients. Prospective prediction of ophthalmopathy was tested in an independent validation cohort of under 20 hyperthyroidism patients and 15 to 17 patients who later progressed to ophthalmopathy. A discovery cohort of around 100 patients, roughly 45 with Graves' ophthalmopathy and 57 with stable Graves' hyperthyroidism, was used to find distinguishing TCR V-J signatures. Broader findings and caveats from the paper: A model built on a 13 V-J signature distinguished ophthalmopathy from stable hyperthyroidism, reaching 87.88% sensitivity and under 84% specificity in cross-validation and 80%/75% in testing. Blood samples also contained most of the expanded thyroid clonotypes (frequency above 0.001), which suggests that blood repertoires may reflect thyroid immune responses. Sample size was not statistically predetermined, and blinding of investigators to group allocation was not performed. In validation, progression to ophthalmopathy was predicted by the model with 70.59% sensitivity and nearly 75% specificity, a median of approximately 7.1 months before onset.

Graves' hyperthyroidism was defined as stable when no progression to ophthalmopathy occurred over 18 months of follow-up. Hyperthyroidism patients were newly diagnosed, with disease duration under 2 months, and aged 18 to 65 years. Patients with uncontrolled infections, other autoimmune diseases, pregnancy or lactation were excluded. Diagnoses were established on the basis of clinical symptoms, serum thyroxine and TRAb, thyroid ultrasound, and orbital computed tomography. PBMCs were isolated from about 10 ml of fresh peripheral blood by Ficoll-Paque density gradient centrifugation. Total RNA was extracted using Trizol reagent, and RNA quality was assessed on an Agilent 2100 Bioanalyzer. The germline V gene sets CDR1 to SGDLS and CDR2 to YYNGEE. The V end gives up 3 bases and the J end 1 base, leaving 6 bases in the junction not matched to a gene. The CDR3 holds 17 amino acids from the cysteine to the phenylalanine. Here the CDR3 DNA is all that survives: 51 bases in frame from base 1.

The TCR beta CDR3 regions were amplified from RNA transcripts. A first-round RT-PCR of the TCR CDR3 used the HTBI primer set with the Qiagen OneStep RT-PCR kit. Libraries were constructed in a second round of multiplex PCR, after which size selection and purification were performed. The libraries were sequenced on an Illumina HiSeq2000 using paired-end 100 bp reads. On the study's bioinformatics: SOAPnuke was used to process the raw data, removing reads that contained adapters or uncalled bases, had a mean Phred below 15, or lacked an exact match to the constant primer or identifier. COPE v1.2.5 was used to merge high-quality paired reads, and clonotypes were defined as unique nucleotide sequences. MiTCR v1.1 was used to align clonotypes to the IMGT TRBV, TRBD and TRBJ reference segments. The analysis included only V-J combinations with a frequency above 0.0001, which together covered approximately 99% of the repertoires. The TCS score was defined as F50 (clonal expansion) divided by E x V (chaos), with BLOSUM62-based TCRdist calculated between CDR3 peptides within each V-J. Welch's t-statistics and random forest reduced 514 V-J features to roughly 13, which were used in a naive Bayes classifier (R e1071). In TCRdb, the public reads were trimmed at Q25 with fastp and aligned with MiXCR, with productive beta chains retained. Merged by CDR3 protein, the rows form single entries marked with the most common genes and DNA. TCRdb's processing, not the authors', yielded these V and J calls. Within this sample are hundreds of thousands of distinct CDR3 sequences, with about 14% of them counted one time only. The ten top clones hold roughly 10% of the sample.

The sample was blood. The chain was built from TRBV9 and TRBJ2-2; 10 junctional bases match TRBD1. This TCR came from a young woman with Graves' hyperthyroidism. The CDR3 corresponds to CASSETGGGLNTGELFF. The DNA reads as follows: TGTGCCAGCAGCGAGACAGGGGGCGGGTTGAACACCGGGGAGCTGTTTTTT.